This T cell receptor beta chain was captured by sequencing in a study of cytomegalovirus exposure and HLA in healthy donors. Germline V gene lookup returns CDR1 MDHEN and CDR2 SYDVKM. The CDR3 is 16 amino acids. The V segment lost 3 bases and the J segment 5 bases; nucleotides outside the gene matches: 10. The PCR employed 60 Vbeta primers together with 13 Jbeta primers. TCRdb keeps only in-frame clones here, not all; method: immunoSEQ multiplex PCR. This sample has roughly 140,000 clones, with over 60% found just once. Sequenced input: PBMCs. The sequence was collected from a woman in her twenties or thirties in good health and CMV-seropositive. V gene TRBV28 combines with J gene TRBJ2-5; 9 positions agree with TRBD1. CDR3 sequence reads: CASSLRGRGTGETQYF. The CDR3 nucleotides are TGTGCCAGCAGTTTGCGTGGTAGAGGGACAGGGGAGACCCAGTACTTC. Full variable domain (outside the CDR3, taken from reference TRBV28 and TRBJ2-5): DVKVTQSSRYLVKRTGEKVFLECVQDMDHENMFWYRQDPGLGLRLIYFSYDVKMKEKGDIPEGYSVSREKKERFSLILESASTNQTSMYLCASSLRGRGTGETQYFGPGTRLLVL.